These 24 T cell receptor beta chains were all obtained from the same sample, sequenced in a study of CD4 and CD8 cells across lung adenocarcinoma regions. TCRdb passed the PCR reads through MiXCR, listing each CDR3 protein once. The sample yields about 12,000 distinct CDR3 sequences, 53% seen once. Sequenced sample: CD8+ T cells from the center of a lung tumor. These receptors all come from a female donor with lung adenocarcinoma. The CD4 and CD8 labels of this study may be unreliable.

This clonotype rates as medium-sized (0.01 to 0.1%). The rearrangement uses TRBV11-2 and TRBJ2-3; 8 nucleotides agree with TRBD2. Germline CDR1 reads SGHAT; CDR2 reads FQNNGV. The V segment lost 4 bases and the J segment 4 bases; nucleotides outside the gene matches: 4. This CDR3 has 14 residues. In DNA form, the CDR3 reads TGTGCCAGCAGCTCACGGGGGGGTTCAGATACGCAGTATTTT. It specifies CASSSRGGSDTQYF.

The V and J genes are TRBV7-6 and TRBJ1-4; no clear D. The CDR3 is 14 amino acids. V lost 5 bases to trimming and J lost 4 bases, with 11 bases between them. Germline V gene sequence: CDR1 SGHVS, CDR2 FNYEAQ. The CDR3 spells CASSPTDNNEKLFF. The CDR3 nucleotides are TGTGCCAGCAGCCCAACAGACAATAATGAAAAACTGTTTTTT.

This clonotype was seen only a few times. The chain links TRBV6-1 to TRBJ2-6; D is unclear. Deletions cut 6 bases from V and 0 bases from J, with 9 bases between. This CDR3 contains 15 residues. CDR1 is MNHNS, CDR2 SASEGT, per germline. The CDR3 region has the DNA TGTGCCAGCAGCGAACACAGCTCTGGGGCCAACGTCCTGACTTTC. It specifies CASSEHSSGANVLTF.

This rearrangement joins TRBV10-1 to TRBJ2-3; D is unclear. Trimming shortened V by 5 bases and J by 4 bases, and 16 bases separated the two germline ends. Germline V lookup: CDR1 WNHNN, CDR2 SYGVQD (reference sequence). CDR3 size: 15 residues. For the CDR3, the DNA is TGCGCCAGCAGTCCGGGTCCCCTGAGCGCAGATACGCAGTATTTT. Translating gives CASSPGPLSADTQYF.

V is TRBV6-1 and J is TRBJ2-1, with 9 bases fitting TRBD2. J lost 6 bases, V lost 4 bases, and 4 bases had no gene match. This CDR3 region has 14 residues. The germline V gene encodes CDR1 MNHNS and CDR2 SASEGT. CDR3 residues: CASSVIAGVNEQFF. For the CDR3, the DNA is TGTGCCAGCAGTGTAATAGCGGGAGTCAATGAGCAGTTCTTC.

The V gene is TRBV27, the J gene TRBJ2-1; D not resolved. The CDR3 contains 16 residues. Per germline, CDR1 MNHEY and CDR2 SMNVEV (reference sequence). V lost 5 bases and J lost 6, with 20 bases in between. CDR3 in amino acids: CASSSPYSRLGNEQFF. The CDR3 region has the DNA TGTGCCAGCAGTAGCCCCTACAGCAGATTAGGCAATGAGCAGTTCTTC.

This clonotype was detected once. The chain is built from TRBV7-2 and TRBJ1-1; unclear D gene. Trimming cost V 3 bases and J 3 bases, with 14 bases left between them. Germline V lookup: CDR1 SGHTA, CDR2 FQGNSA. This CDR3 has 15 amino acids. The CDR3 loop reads CASSFHGRADTEAFF. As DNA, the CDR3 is TGTGCCAGCAGCTTCCACGGACGGGCAGACACTGAAGCTTTCTTT. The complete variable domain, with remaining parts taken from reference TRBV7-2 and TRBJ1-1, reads GAGVSQSPSNKVTEKGKDVELRCDPISGHTALYWYRQSLGQGLEFLIYFQGNSAPDKSGLPSDRFSAERTGGSVSTLTIQRTQQEDSAVYLCASSFHGRADTEAFFGQGTRLTVV.

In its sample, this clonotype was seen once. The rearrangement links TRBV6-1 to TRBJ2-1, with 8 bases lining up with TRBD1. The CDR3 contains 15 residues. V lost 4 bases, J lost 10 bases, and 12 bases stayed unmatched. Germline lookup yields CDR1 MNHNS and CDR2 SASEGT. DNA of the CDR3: TGTGCCAGCAGTGCCCGGGACAGGTCTTCCTACGAGCAGTTCTTC. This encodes CASSARDRSSYEQFF.

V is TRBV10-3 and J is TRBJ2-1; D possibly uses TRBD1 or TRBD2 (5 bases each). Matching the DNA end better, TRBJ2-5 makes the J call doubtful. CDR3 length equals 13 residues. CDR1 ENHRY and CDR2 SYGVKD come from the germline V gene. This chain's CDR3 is CAIRGDVGETQYF. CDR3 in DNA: TGTGCCATCAGGGGGGACGTCGGAGAGACCCAGTACTTC.

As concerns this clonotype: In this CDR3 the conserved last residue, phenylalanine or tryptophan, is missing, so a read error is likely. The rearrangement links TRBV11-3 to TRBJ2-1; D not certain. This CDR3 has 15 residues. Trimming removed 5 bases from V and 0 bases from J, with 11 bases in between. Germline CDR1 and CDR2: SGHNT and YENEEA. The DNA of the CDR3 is TGTGCCAGCAGCCCCGAGGCTAGCTCCTACAATGAGCAGTTCTCC. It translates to CASSPEASSYNEQFS.

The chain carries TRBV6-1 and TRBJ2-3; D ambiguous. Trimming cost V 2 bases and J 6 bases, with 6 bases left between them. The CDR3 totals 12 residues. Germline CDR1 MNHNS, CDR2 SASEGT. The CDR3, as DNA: TGTGCCAGCAGTGAACCACCTGATACGCAGTATTTT. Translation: CASSEPPDTQYF.

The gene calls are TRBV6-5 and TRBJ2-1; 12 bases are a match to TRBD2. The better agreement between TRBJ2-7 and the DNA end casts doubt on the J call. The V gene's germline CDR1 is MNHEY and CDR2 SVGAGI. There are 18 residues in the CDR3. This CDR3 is CASRSTSGRSPEKYEQYF. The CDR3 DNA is TGTGCCAGCAGATCTACTAGCGGGAGGTCCCCTGAAAAGTACGAGCAGTACTTC.

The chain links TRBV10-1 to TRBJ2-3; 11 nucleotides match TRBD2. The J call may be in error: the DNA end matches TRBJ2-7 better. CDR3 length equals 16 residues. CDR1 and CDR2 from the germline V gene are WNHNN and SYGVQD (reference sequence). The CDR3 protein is CASSENSGGAKDTQYF. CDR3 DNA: TGCGCCAGCAGTGAGAATAGCGGGGGGGCTAAAGATACGCAGTACTTC.

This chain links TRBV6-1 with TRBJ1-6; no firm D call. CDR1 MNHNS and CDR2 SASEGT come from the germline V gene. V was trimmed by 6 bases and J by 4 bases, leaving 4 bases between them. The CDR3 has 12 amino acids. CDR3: CASSGYNSPLHF. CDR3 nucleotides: TGTGCCAGCAGCGGGTATAATTCACCCCTCCACTTT.

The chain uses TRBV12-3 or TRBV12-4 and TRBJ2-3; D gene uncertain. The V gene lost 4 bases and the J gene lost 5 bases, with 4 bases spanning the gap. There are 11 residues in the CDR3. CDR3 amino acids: CASSWKDTQYF. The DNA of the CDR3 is TGTGCCAGCAGTTGGAAAGATACGCAGTATTTT.

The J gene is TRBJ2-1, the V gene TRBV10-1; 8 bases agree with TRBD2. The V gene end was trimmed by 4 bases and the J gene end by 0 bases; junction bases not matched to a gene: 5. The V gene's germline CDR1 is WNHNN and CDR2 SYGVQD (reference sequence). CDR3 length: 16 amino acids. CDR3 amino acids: CASSVAGTSSYNEQFF. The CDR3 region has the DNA TGCGCCAGCAGTGTAGCCGGGACTAGCTCCTACAATGAGCAGTTCTTC.

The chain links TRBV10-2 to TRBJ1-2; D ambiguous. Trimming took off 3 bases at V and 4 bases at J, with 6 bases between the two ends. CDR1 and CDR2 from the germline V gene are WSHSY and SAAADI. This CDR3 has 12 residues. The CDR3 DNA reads TGCGCCAGCAGTGAACACGGCTATGGCTACACCTTC. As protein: CASSEHGYGYTF.

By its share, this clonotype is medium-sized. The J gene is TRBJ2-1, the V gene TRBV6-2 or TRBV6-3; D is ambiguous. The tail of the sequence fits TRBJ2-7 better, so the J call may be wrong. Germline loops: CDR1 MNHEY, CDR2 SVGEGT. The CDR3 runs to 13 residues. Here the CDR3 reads CASSYWRLYEQYF. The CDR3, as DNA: TGTGCCAGCAGTTACTGGCGGCTCTACGAGCAGTACTTC.

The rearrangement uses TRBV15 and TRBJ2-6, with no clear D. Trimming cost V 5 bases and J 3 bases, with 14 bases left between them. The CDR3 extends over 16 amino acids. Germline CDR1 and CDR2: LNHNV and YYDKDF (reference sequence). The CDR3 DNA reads TGTGCCACCAGCCCTCCCTTAGGAAGTGGGGCCAACGTCCTGACTTTC. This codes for CATSPPLGSGANVLTF.

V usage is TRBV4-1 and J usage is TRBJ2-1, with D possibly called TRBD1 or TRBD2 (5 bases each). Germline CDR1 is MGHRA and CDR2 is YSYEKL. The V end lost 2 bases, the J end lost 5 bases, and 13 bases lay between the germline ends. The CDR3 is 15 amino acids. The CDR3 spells CASSQRERGDNEQFF. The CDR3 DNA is TGCGCCAGCAGCCAAAGAGAAAGGGGAGACAATGAGCAGTTCTTC.

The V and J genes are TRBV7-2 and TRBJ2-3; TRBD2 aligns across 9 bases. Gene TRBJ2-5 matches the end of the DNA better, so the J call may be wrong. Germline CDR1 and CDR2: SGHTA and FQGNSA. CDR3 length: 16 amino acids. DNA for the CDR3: TGTGCCAGCAGCTCCCCTGGCGGGAGGGCCCGGGAGACCCAGTACTTC. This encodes CASSSPGGRARETQYF.

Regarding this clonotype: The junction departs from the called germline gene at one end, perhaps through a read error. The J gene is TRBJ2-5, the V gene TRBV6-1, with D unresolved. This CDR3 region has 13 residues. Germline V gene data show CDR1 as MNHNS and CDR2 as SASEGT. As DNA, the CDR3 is TGTGCCAGCGGTGAAAGTGACCAAGAGACCCAGTACTTC. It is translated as CASGESDQETQYF.

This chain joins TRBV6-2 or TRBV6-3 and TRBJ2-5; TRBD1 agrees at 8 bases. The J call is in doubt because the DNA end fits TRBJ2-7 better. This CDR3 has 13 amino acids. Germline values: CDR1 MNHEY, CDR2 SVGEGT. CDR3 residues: CASSRAGGNEQYF. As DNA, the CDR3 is TGTGCCAGCAGTAGGGCAGGGGGCAACGAGCAGTACTTC.

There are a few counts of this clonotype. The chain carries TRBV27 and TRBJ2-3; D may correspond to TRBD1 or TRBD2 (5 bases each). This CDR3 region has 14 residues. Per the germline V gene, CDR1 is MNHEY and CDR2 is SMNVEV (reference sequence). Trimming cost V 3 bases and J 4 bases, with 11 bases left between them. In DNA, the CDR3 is TGTGCCAGCAGTTTGACTGGGGGTCCAGATACGCAGTATTTT. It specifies CASSLTGGPDTQYF.